These T cell receptor beta chains were read from a single sample in a study of technical replicates of blood from several donors. Only in-frame clones appear in the TCRdb table, and some are missing; sequencing was by immunoSEQ multiplex PCR. Here the sample spans fewer than 90,000 clones, over 90% being singletons. The sequenced sample consisted of T cells isolated from PBMCs. The receptors come from a human donor in good health. The conserved cysteine and the conserved F or W are not part of the CDR3 here. D genes are given only for firm matches. Clone size, where shown, is once, few, many, or a class for clones that have expanded.

size	V	J	length	D	CDR3
NA	TRBV19	TRBJ2-7	11	NA	ASSMSRAGEQY
NA	TRBV6-6	TRBJ2-7	13	TRBD1	ASSYNLPDRSLQY
NA	TRBV5-1	TRBJ1-1	12	NA	ASSLVQGNTEAF
NA	TRBV7-9	TRBJ2-7	13	TRBD2	ASSSTSGGREGLN
NA	TRBV28	TRBJ2-7	12	NA	ASSLFRSPYEQY
NA	TRBV30	TRBJ1-6	11	NA	AWGRLANSPLH
NA	TRBV5-1	TRBJ2-2	12	NA	ASSVDSPTGELF
NA	TRBV18	TRBJ1-2	12	TRBD1	ASSPDRGARGYT
NA	TRBV5-1	TRBJ2-2	10	NA	ASGQEAGELF
NA	TRBV7-9	TRBJ1-1	12	TRBD1	ASSLNVQGARAF
NA	TRBV6-5	TRBJ2-7	9	NA	ASMAGAEQY
once	TRBV5-1	TRBJ2-7	11	NA	ASRRQDDYEQY
NA	TRBV13	TRBJ1-4	13	NA	ASSSPGLRGEKLF
NA	TRBV5-1	TRBJ2-3	14	TRBD1	ASSSRRTGITDTQY
NA	TRBV7-9	TRBJ2-1	17	NA	ASTVKFPDPRGSYNEQF
NA	TRBV28	TRBJ2-2	14	TRBD2	ASSPPGLAGSGELF
NA	TRBV18	TRBJ2-5	11	TRBD1	ASSRQGGETQY
NA	TRBV30	TRBJ2-5	11	NA	AWFTPGEETQY
NA	TRBV27	TRBJ2-7	11	NA	ASSLSINYEQY
once	TRBV5-6	TRBJ2-7	14	TRBD2	ASSGGGDGGAYEQY
once	TRBV5-1	TRBJ2-1	14	NA	ASSLSRESAYNEQF
NA	TRBV10-3	TRBJ2-3	11	NA	AISEFVGDTQY
NA	TRBV6-5	TRBJ1-5	11	NA	ASSTSSNQPQH
once	TRBV9	TRBJ2-7	16	TRBD2	ASSVGTSGRTPYYEQY
NA	TRBV6-5	TRBJ2-3	10	NA	ASRSQWDTQY
NA	TRBV18	TRBJ2-7	18	TRBD1	ASSKQPAGYRDRFSYEQY
NA	TRBV4-1	TRBJ2-2	13	TRBD2	ASSQSGGDGGELF
NA	TRBV6-1	TRBJ2-1	13	TRBD1	ASRAGQGRYNEQF
NA	TRBV28	TRBJ1-2	13	TRBD1	ASSPADRESYGYT
NA	TRBV10-3	TRBJ1-5	14	TRBD1	AISTTGGESNQPQH
NA	TRBV4-1	TRBJ1-1	12	TRBD1	ASSQVSGGTEAF
NA	TRBV29-1	TRBJ2-1	7	NA	SVAGEQF
NA	TRBV7-9	TRBJ1-5	10	NA	ASSRMWDIQH
once	TRBV28	TRBJ1-5	15	TRBD1	ASSLWSRGRKDQPQH
NA	TRBV7-2	TRBJ2-6	15	TRBD2	ASSPSGRLSGANVLT
once	TRBV5-5	TRBJ2-7	13	TRBD2	ASSLRLAGTYEQY
once	TRBV9	TRBJ2-7	12	NA	ASSGGVSSYEQY
NA	TRBV11-3	TRBJ2-3	15	TRBD2	ASSPPWTSGSTDTQY
once	TRBV30	TRBJ1-2	10	NA	AWAPLGGGYT
NA	TRBV7-2	TRBJ2-7	11	NA	ASSLRTGREQY
NA	TRBV25-1	TRBJ2-7	9	TRBD1	AVGQGYEQY
NA	TRBV12-5	TRBJ2-1	14	NA	ASGTAGLGTYNEQF
NA	TRBV5-1	TRBJ1-1	12	NA	ASSANRQNTEAF
few	TRBV11-2	TRBJ2-7	16	TRBD2	ASRWKGLADLSGYEQY
NA	TRBV7-9	TRBJ2-5	13	NA	ASSPDSVGQETQY
NA	TRBV5-5	TRBJ1-3	13	TRBD1	ASTRGQGTGNTIY
once	TRBV28	TRBJ2-1	14	TRBD1	ASSLDGQGSYNEQF
few	TRBV21-1	TRBJ2-3	10	NA	ASSKAGDTQY
NA	TRBV14	TRBJ2-5	14	TRBD2	ASSSREAGGLETQY
once	TRBV9	TRBJ2-7	12	TRBD2	ASSGREDVVEQY